Listed below are T cell receptor beta chains from one sample, sequenced in a study of blood T cell repertoires in COVID-19. TCRdb keeps only in-frame clones here, not all; method: immunoSEQ multiplex PCR. This repertoire shows fewer than 250,000 clones, 70% to 90% found once; its top ten account for roughly 25%. The sequencing sample was made of PBMCs or T cells enriched from blood (not recorded which). These TCRs come from a woman aged 40-49 years in a cohort exposed to, infected with or recovered from COVID-19 (not recorded which). Each CDR3 is given with its conserved first and last residue. A D gene is named only where the DNA matches it firmly. Clone size, where shown, is once, few, many, or a class for clones that have expanded.

16 | TRBJ2-1 | once | TRBV19 | TRBD2 | CASSIVGGGHMNEQFF | TGTGCCAGTAGTATAGTCGGGGGGGGGCATATGAATGAGCAGTTCTTC
13 | TRBJ1-1 | - | TRBV24-1 | TRBD1 | CATSDAGQGEAFF | TGTGCCACCAGTGATGCGGGACAGGGTGAAGCTTTCTTT
15 | TRBJ2-3 | - | TRBV6-4 | TRBD1 | CASSPGQGDTDTQYF | TGTGCCAGCAGTCCGGGACAGGGGGACACAGATACGCAGTATTTT
18 | TRBJ2-1 | - | TRBV3-1/TRBV3-2 | TRBD2 | CASRQTSGGVGPYNEQFF | TGTGCCAGCAGACAAACTAGCGGGGGGGTGGGTCCGTACAATGAGCAGTTCTTC
15 | TRBJ1-4 | - | TRBV28 | TRBD1 | CASRATGASHEKLFF | TGTGCCAGCAGAGCTACAGGGGCTAGTCATGAAAAACTGTTTTTT
13 | TRBJ2-1 | - | TRBV18 | - | CASSPTNSREQFF | TGTGCCAGCTCCCCGACCAATAGCAGAGAGCAGTTCTTC
16 | TRBJ1-1 | - | TRBV6-2/TRBV6-3 | - | CASSYNSRVGNTEAFF | TGTGCCAGCAGTTATAACAGCCGCGTTGGGAACACTGAAGCTTTCTTT
17 | TRBJ2-1 | - | TRBV29-1 | - | CSVEDSERDISYNEQFF | TGCAGCGTTGAAGATTCGGAGCGGGACATCTCCTACAATGAGCAGTTCTTC
16 | TRBJ2-3 | - | TRBV7-9 | - | CASSLGVSSNADTQYF | TGTGCCAGCAGCTTAGGTGTTAGCTCGAACGCAGATACGCAGTATTTT
15 | TRBJ1-2 | - | TRBV27 | - | CASSPRRGYFYGYTF | TGTGCCAGCAGTCCCCGTCGAGGGTATTTCTATGGCTACACCTTC
20 | TRBJ2-3 | - | TRBV21-1 | - | CASSKKRGSTSGRAADTQYF | TGTGCCAGCAGCAAAAAGCGGGGTTCTACTAGCGGGAGGGCCGCAGATACGCAGTATTTT
16 | TRBJ1-2 | - | TRBV11-2 | TRBD1 | CASSLSQGQGLYGYTF | TGTGCCAGCAGCTTAAGTCAGGGACAGGGCCTCTATGGCTACACCTTC
16 | TRBJ1-2 | - | TRBV27 | - | CASSWTGRVGSYGYTF | TGTGCCAGCAGTTGGACCGGGAGGGTGGGGAGCTATGGCTACACCTTC
15 | TRBJ1-2 | - | TRBV4-1 | TRBD1 | CASSQPGQGYYGYTF | TGCGCCAGCAGCCAACCTGGACAGGGGTACTATGGCTACACCTTC
12 | TRBJ2-1 | - | TRBV5-1 | TRBD1 | CASTGGYNEQFF | TGCGCCAGCACAGGGGGTTACAATGAGCAGTTCTTC
16 | TRBJ2-3 | once | TRBV9 | TRBD2 | CASSGPSGRGPDTQYF | TGTGCCAGCAGCGGGCCTAGCGGGAGAGGCCCAGATACGCAGTATTTT
13 | TRBJ1-5 | - | TRBV27 | - | CASSIGEHQPQHF | TGTGCCAGCAGCATAGGGGAACATCAGCCCCAGCATTTT
8 | TRBJ2-7 | - | TRBV11-3 | - | CAPSEQYF | TGTGCCCCTTCCGAGCAGTACTTC
15 | TRBJ1-1 | - | TRBV25-1 | - | CASSGTGGLGTEAFF | TGTGCCAGCAGTGGGACGGGGGGATTAGGCACTGAAGCTTTCTTT
14 | TRBJ2-7 | few | TRBV2 | TRBD1 | CASREQGSSYEQYF | TGTGCCAGCAGGGAACAGGGGAGCTCCTACGAGCAGTACTTC
16 | TRBJ2-7 | - | TRBV3-1/TRBV3-2 | TRBD2 | CASSQEWLAACIEQYF | TGTGCCAGCAGCCAAGAGTGGCTAGCGGCCTGTATCGAGCAGTACTTC
18 | TRBJ1-2 | - | TRBV7-9 | TRBD1 | CASSSNFYSPSRGHGYTF | TGTGCCAGCAGCTCAAACTTTTACTCCCCGTCCAGGGGGCATGGCTACACCTTC
17 | TRBJ1-4 | - | TRBV2 | - | CASKVAGRGVTNEKLFF | TGTGCCAGCAAGGTGGCCGGCAGGGGAGTAACTAATGAAAAACTGTTTTTT
15 | TRBJ1-2 | - | TRBV5-1 | - | CASSQGGADVLGYTF | TGCGCCAGCAGCCAAGGGGGGGCGGACGTCCTTGGCTACACCTTC
17 | TRBJ1-3 | once | TRBV7-9 | - | CASSFASRGIPGNTIYF | TGTGCCAGCAGCTTCGCCTCCAGGGGTATCCCTGGAAACACCATATATTTT
15 | TRBJ1-1 | - | TRBV7-9 | - | CASSLERQENTEAFF | TGTGCCAGCAGCTTAGAGAGACAGGAGAACACTGAAGCTTTCTTT
14 | TRBJ1-5 | - | TRBV5-6 | TRBD1 | CASSRTGSNQPQHF | TGTGCCAGCAGCAGGACAGGGAGCAATCAGCCCCAGCATTTT
14 | TRBJ1-6 | - | TRBV7-9 | - | CASSLGFGNSPLHF | TGTGCCAGCAGCTTAGGGTTCGGTAATTCACCCCTCCACTTT
13 | TRBJ2-7 | once | TRBV19 | TRBD1 | CASSLQGAEEQYF | TGTGCCAGTAGTCTCCAGGGGGCGGAGGAGCAGTACTTC
14 | TRBJ1-4 | - | TRBV13 | - | CASSSQGVSEKLFF | TGTGCCAGCAGCTCACAGGGAGTAAGTGAAAAACTGTTTTTT
11 | TRBJ1-1 | - | TRBV7-9 | - | CASSSGTEAFF | TGTGCCAGCAGCTCGGGCACTGAAGCTTTCTTT
15 | TRBJ2-3 | - | TRBV11-2 | - | CASSSEVASTDTQYF | TGTGCCAGCAGCTCGGAGGTCGCTAGCACAGATACGCAGTATTTT
15 | TRBJ1-1 | few | TRBV2 | - | CASSELPASSTEAFF | TGTGCCAGCAGTGAACTCCCAGCGTCGAGCACTGAAGCTTTCTTT
13 | TRBJ2-1 | - | TRBV3-1/TRBV3-2 | - | CASSLTSFNEQFF | TGTGCCAGCAGCCTGACTAGTTTCAATGAGCAGTTCTTC
16 | TRBJ2-7 | few | TRBV30 | - | CAWSVPGDGAYYEQYF | TGTGCCTGGAGTGTACCAGGGGATGGTGCCTACTACGAGCAGTACTTC
14 | TRBJ2-3 | - | TRBV5-6 | TRBD2 | CASSWGTRIDTQYF | TGTGCCAGCAGCTGGGGGACTAGGATAGATACGCAGTATTTT
13 | TRBJ1-2 | - | TRBV27 | - | CASSGQSDWGYTF | TGTGCCAGCAGCGGACAGTCTGATTGGGGCTACACCTTC
18 | TRBJ2-3 | - | TRBV7-2 | TRBD2 | CASSIGSASGSRTDTQYF | TGTGCCAGCAGCATAGGGTCGGCTAGCGGGAGTCGTACAGATACGCAGTATTTT
18 | TRBJ2-4 | - | TRBV21-1 | - | CASSKREIQRETKNIQYF | TGTGCCAGCAGCAAAAGGGAAATCCAGCGGGAGACCAAAAACATTCAGTACTTC
13 | TRBJ2-5 | - | TRBV24-1 | - | CATSDEYQETQYF | TGTGCCACCAGTGATGAGTACCAAGAGACCCAGTACTTC
15 | TRBJ1-5 | - | TRBV19 | - | CASSITTGSNQPQHF | TGTGCCAGTAGTATTACGACAGGTAGCAATCAGCCCCAGCATTTT
15 | TRBJ2-7 | - | TRBV28 | - | CASSGSRSRAYEQYF | TGTGCCAGCAGTGGGTCCAGGTCTCGCGCTTACGAGCAGTACTTC
14 | TRBJ2-7 | - | TRBV2 | - | CASSVGYSSYEQYF | TGTGCCAGCAGTGTCGGGTATAGCTCCTACGAGCAGTACTTC
17 | TRBJ1-1 | - | TRBV2 | - | CASSFTTGTSSYTEAFF | TGTGCCAGCAGTTTTACAACCGGGACTTCTTCCTACACTGAAGCTTTCTTT
15 | TRBJ2-5 | - | TRBV5-6 | TRBD1 | CASLPLTGGGETQYF | TGTGCCAGCCTCCCTTTGACAGGGGGTGGAGAGACCCAGTACTTC
16 | TRBJ2-1 | - | TRBV5-1 | - | CASSLELGQGYNEQFF | TGCGCCAGCAGCTTGGAATTGGGGCAGGGTTACAATGAGCAGTTCTTC
14 | TRBJ1-1 | - | TRBV29-1 | TRBD1 | CSVNRGLGNTEAFF | TGCAGCGTAAACAGGGGTTTGGGGAACACTGAAGCTTTCTTT
14 | TRBJ1-2 | - | TRBV5-1 | TRBD1 | CASSLGQGIYGYTF | TGCGCCAGCAGCTTAGGACAGGGAATCTATGGCTACACCTTC
15 | TRBJ1-6 | - | TRBV7-2 | - | CASSLDGGSSSPLHF | TGTGCCAGCAGCTTAGATGGGGGGTCGAGTTCACCCCTCCACTTT
19 | TRBJ2-7 | - | TRBV27 | - | CASSPANRKPIGRAYEQYF | TGTGCCAGCAGTCCCGCCAACCGCAAACCCATCGGTCGGGCCTACGAGCAGTACTTC
12 | TRBJ1-5 | - | TRBV7-9 | - | CASSANVEPQHF | TGTGCCAGCAGCGCAAACGTAGAGCCCCAGCATTTT
14 | TRBJ1-2 | - | TRBV9 | - | CASSVAGIGYGYTF | TGTGCCAGCAGCGTAGCTGGCATTGGTTATGGCTACACCTTC
13 | TRBJ1-5 | few | TRBV5-8 | - | CASSYTGTQPQHF | TGTGCCAGCAGCTATACAGGGACCCAGCCCCAGCATTTT
15 | TRBJ2-5 | once | TRBV7-2 | TRBD2 | CASSLNPSGEETQYF | TGTGCCAGCAGCTTGAATCCTAGCGGAGAAGAGACCCAGTACTTC
15 | TRBJ1-3 | - | TRBV2 | - | CASSESGTGGNTIYF | TGTGCCAGCAGTGAAAGTGGAACAGGCGGAAACACCATATATTTT
17 | TRBJ2-1 | - | TRBV7-6 | TRBD1 | CASSLNSGTGPYNEQFF | TGTGCCAGCAGCTTAAACTCCGGGACAGGCCCCTACAATGAGCAGTTCTTC
15 | TRBJ1-1 | - | TRBV4-1 | - | CASSQVYRADTEAFF | TGCGCCAGCAGCCAAGTATACAGGGCGGACACTGAAGCTTTCTTT
16 | TRBJ2-1 | - | TRBV5-1 | TRBD2 | CASSLLAGGPFDEQFF | TGCGCCAGCAGCTTGTTAGCGGGGGGCCCTTTCGATGAGCAGTTCTTC
15 | TRBJ1-1 | - | TRBV4-1 | - | CASSHLGEGYTEAFF | TGCGCCAGCAGCCACCTCGGCGAGGGATACACTGAAGCTTTCTTT
15 | TRBJ2-1 | - | TRBV5-4 | TRBD1 | CASSWDRGTYNEQFF | TGTGCCAGCAGCTGGGACAGGGGTACCTACAATGAGCAGTTCTTC